This TCR beta chain was identified during a study of shared clonotypes between healthy human individuals. This clone was observed at least ten times. The identical CDR3 is also encoded by other nucleotide sequences in the sample. Samples underwent the assay at deep level. It was across several immunoSEQ plates that each subset's genomic DNA was evenly split. Produced via immunoSEQ multiplex PCR; TCRdb's table is partial and in-frame only. The sample lists about 2.4 million clones; 80% to 95% were seen once. What was sequenced was naive CD4+ T cells from PBMCs. Subset denoted: CD45RA+ positively selected. This TCR was recovered from a man younger than 30 in good health. Some clones in this sample may be carry-over from other donors' samples.

The CDR3 protein is CASSPTDTQYF. CDR3 sequence (DNA): TGTGCCAGCTCACCCACAGATACGCAGTATTTT. This chain links TRBV18 with TRBJ2-3; no reliable D call. CDR3 size: 11 residues. Germline V gene sequence: CDR1 KGHSH, CDR2 LQKENI. V shed 3 bases and J shed 2 bases, with 0 bases lying between them.